Below, one T cell receptor beta chain is given with its context. The antigen is not known. Original data processing: Filtering differed since immunoSEQ provided only junctions, with no quality scores. Generated by immunoSEQ multiplex PCR, the TCRdb table keeps only in-frame clones and is missing some. The V and J calls and the clone size are those of that table, but D and trimming were determined from the DNA. The sample records 1 million to 1.2 million clones, approximately 75% being singletons. Germline V CDR1 and CDR2: MNHEY, SVGAGI. The CDR3 is 14 amino acids. V was pared by 6 bases and J by 5 bases, with 6 bases of the junction left unmatched. This specimen belongs to a study of shared clonotypes between healthy human individuals. Study findings and constraints: The study found lower generation probabilities in non-shared clonotypes than in those shared by all four donors.

The source material was memory CD4+ T cells from PBMCs. Subset described: CD45RA-negative fraction. The J gene is TRBJ1-2, the V gene TRBV6-5; 10 bases match TRBD1. This receptor was taken from a man between 18 and 35 years old in good health. Some clones in this sample may be carry-over from other donors' samples. Here the CDR3 DNA reads TGTGCCAGCAGCGGGGGACAGGGGAGATATGGCTACACCTTC. As protein: CASSGGQGRYGYTF.